These 25 T cell receptor beta chains came from one sample sequenced in a study of shared clonotypes between healthy human individuals (dated by TCRdb to 2020 to 2021). Library construction relied on the immunoSEQ multiplex PCR assay. TCRdb holds this immuneACCESS table with in-frame rearrangements only. Some clones are missing; in checked studies, unresolved V genes explain under half, and the rest has no known cause. This sample comprises fewer than 850,000 clones, approximately 75% of them detected only once. Of the sample, under 2% is held by the ten largest clones. The sequenced sample was memory CD4+ T cells sorted from blood. The cell subset or site label, as the study defines it: CD45RA-negative fraction. Receptors were obtained from a woman younger than 45 in good health.

This clone was picked up many times. V usage is TRBV14 and J usage is TRBJ2-7; TRBD2 agrees at 12 bases. The V segment lost 4 bases and the J segment 6 bases; nucleotides outside the gene matches: 7. This CDR3 has 15 amino acids. Germline V gene lookup returns CDR1 SGHDN and CDR2 FVKESK. CDR3 region: CASSPLAGGFLEQYF. The CDR3 DNA reads as TGTGCCAGCAGCCCACTAGCGGGAGGTTTTCTCGAGCAGTACTTC.

V is TRBV11-3 and J is TRBJ2-2; no clear D gene. CDR1 is SGHNT and CDR2 is YENEEA in the germline V gene. This CDR3 is built from 15 residues. Trimming cost V 3 bases and J 4 bases, with 12 bases left between them. Here the CDR3 DNA reads TGTGCCAGCAGCTTTACCGGCTCAGGCACCGGGGAGCTGTTTTTT. It is translated as CASSFTGSGTGELFF. Complete variable domain (other parts from reference TRBV11-3 and TRBJ2-2): EAGVVQSPRYKIIEKKQPVAFWCNPISGHNTLYWYLQNLGQGPELLIRYENEEAVDDSQLPKDRFSAERLKGVDSTLKIQPAELGDSAVYLCASSFTGSGTGELFFGEGSRLTVL.

The chain recombines TRBV10-3 with TRBJ2-3; D possibly corresponds to TRBD2 (5 bases). Per germline, CDR1 ENHRY and CDR2 SYGVKD. With 4 bases removed from V and 0 bases from J, the gap between germline ends came to 14 bases. The CDR3 loop spans 16 amino acids. This CDR3 is CAISVGLAISTDTQYF. The CDR3 nucleotides are TGTGCCATCAGTGTGGGTTTAGCGATTAGCACAGATACGCAGTATTTT.

The chain has TRBV15 and TRBJ2-1; 9 bases fit TRBD2. With V trimmed by 6 bases and J by 0 bases, 6 bases remained unmatched. The CDR3 contains 16 residues. CDR1 LNHNV and CDR2 YYDKDF come from the germline V gene (reference sequence). CDR3 residues: CATRRSGRSSYNEQFF. The CDR3 DNA is TGTGCCACCAGGAGGAGCGGGAGGTCCTCCTACAATGAGCAGTTCTTC.

This clone has just a few counts. V usage is TRBV28 and J usage is TRBJ2-7; perhaps TRBD1 as D (6 bases). Trimming took 5 bases from V and 12 from J, leaving 17 bases between them. The length of the CDR3 is 12 residues. The V gene's germline CDR1 is MDHEN and CDR2 SYDVKM. DNA of the CDR3: TGTGCCAGCAGTCTAAATCAGGGGAGAGTGTACTTC. Protein: CASSLNQGRVYF.

The chain carries TRBV6-1 and TRBJ2-7; D possibly uses TRBD1 or TRBD2 (6 bases each). There are 13 residues in the CDR3. Trimming stripped 6 bases from V and 7 bases from J, with 16 bases between. CDR1 is MNHNS and CDR2 is SASEGT in the germline V gene. Written as DNA, the CDR3 is TGTGCCAGCAGGATTTGGGGGGCTGGGGAGCAGTACTTC. Translation gives CASRIWGAGEQYF.

The rearrangement links TRBV7-9 to TRBJ1-3; D remains ambiguous. The germline V gene encodes CDR1 SEHNR and CDR2 FQNEAQ (reference sequence). The CDR3 has 14 amino acids. Trimming took 0 bases from V and 1 from J, leaving 4 bases between them. The CDR3 nucleotides are TGTGCCAGCAGCTTAGCAGGTTCTGGAAACACCATATATTTT. It encodes CASSLAGSGNTIYF.

This clone was counted between two and nine times. The chain is built from TRBV28 and TRBJ2-7; TRBD2 agrees at 9 bases. The CDR3 runs 18 residues. Germline loops: CDR1 MDHEN, CDR2 SYDVKM. The junction had 12 bases not matched to a gene; V was cut back by 3 bases and J by 0 bases. CDR3 DNA: TGTGCCAGCAGTTTCCCTTTCGGGCTAGCGGGGAGCTCCTACGAGCAGTACTTC. Its translation is CASSFPFGLAGSSYEQYF.

The V call is TRBV7-9, the J call TRBJ2-1, with TRBD2 matching over 7 bases. The junction had 16 bases not matched to a gene; V was cut back by 11 bases and J by 3 bases. Germline V gives CDR1 SEHNR, CDR2 FQNEAQ (reference sequence). The CDR3 has 16 residues. The CDR3 DNA follows: TGTGCCTCCTCAGGCCCACGGGAGGCCCTCTACAATGAGCAGTTCTTC. Residues: CASSGPREALYNEQFF.

This sequence joins TRBV19 and TRBJ2-1, with D unclear. The CDR3 sequence is 15 residues long. V gave up 3 bases and J gave up 6 bases, with 15 bases separating them. Germline V gives CDR1 LNHDA, CDR2 SQIVND (reference sequence). The CDR3 coding sequence is TGTGCCAGTAGTATGGGCCAAAGCTCCCTCAATGAGCAGTTCTTC. Translation: CASSMGQSSLNEQFF.

In the case of this clone: A much larger clone lies a single base off, so this may be a read error. CDR3 region: CASSYEEDTEAFF. In nucleotides, the CDR3 is TGTGCCAGCAGTTACGAGGAGGACACTGAAGCTTTCTTT. The V call is TRBV6-5, the J call TRBJ1-1; no clear D gene. Germline V gives CDR1 MNHEY, CDR2 SVGAGI. Deletions cut 2 bases from V and 3 bases from J, with 7 bases between. The CDR3 length is 13 residues.

V gene TRBV6-5 combines with J gene TRBJ1-2, with D possibly TRBD1 on 5 matching bases. The ends were cut back, 4 bases at V and 7 bases at J, with 13 bases in the middle. This CDR3 is 13 amino acids long. Germline V gene sequence: CDR1 MNHEY, CDR2 SVGAGI. CDR3 in DNA: TGTGCCAGCAGTTGGGGGGGAGGGAGTGGCTACACCTTC. It encodes CASSWGGGSGYTF.

CDR3 DNA sequence: TGTGCCAGCTCACCGGGACTGAGCACCGGGGAGCTGTTTTTT. Its protein is CASSPGLSTGELFF. The chain combines TRBV18 with TRBJ2-2; D is possibly TRBD2 (6 bases). This CDR3 is 14 amino acids long. Per germline, CDR1 KGHSH and CDR2 LQKENI. V was pared by 3 bases and J by 4 bases, with 9 bases between.

In its sample, this clone was seen a few times. This chain joins TRBV6-1 and TRBJ1-2, with TRBD1 identical over 7 bases. The CDR3 has 15 amino acids. Germline CDR1 and CDR2: MNHNS and SASEGT. Trimming at V came to 2 bases and at J to 3 bases, leaving 6 bases not matched to a gene. The CDR3 protein is CASSESGGSDYGYTF. DNA for the CDR3: TGTGCCAGCAGTGAATCAGGGGGTAGCGACTATGGCTACACCTTC.

The CDR3 sequence is CASSEKDSLETQYF. CDR3 in DNA: TGTGCCAGCAGTGAAAAGGATAGTCTCGAGACCCAGTACTTC. The V gene is TRBV2, the J gene TRBJ2-5; D ambiguous. The CDR3 sequence is 14 residues long. Germline loops: CDR1 SNHLY, CDR2 FYNNEI. The V and J ends lost 2 bases and 5 bases respectively, with 12 bases between them.

CDR3 bases: TGTGCCAGCAGTCTACAGGGGGGAGCTAACTATGGCTACACCTTC. Amino acid sequence: CASSLQGGANYGYTF. V and J are TRBV7-6 and TRBJ1-2; 8 positions match TRBD1. V was clipped by 6 bases and J by 0 bases; unmatched bases: 6. Looked up from germline, CDR1 is SGHVS and CDR2 is FNYEAQ. The CDR3 covers 15 residues.

As concerns this clone: One end of the junction does not line up with germline, which may come from a read error. The rearrangement joins TRBV28 to TRBJ2-2; TRBD2 matches 7 bases. Germline CDR1 is MDHEN and CDR2 is SYDVKM. This CDR3 has 13 residues. The CDR3: CASSREGPGELFF. The DNA of the CDR3 is TGTGCCAGCAGCAGGGAGGGCCCCGGGGAACTGTTTTTT.

CDR3 in DNA: TGTGCCAGCAGTTACGACGAGGCAACGGCGCAGCCCCAGCATTTT. Encoded protein: CASSYDEATAQPQHF. The rearrangement links TRBV6-6 to TRBJ1-5; D is unclear. The germline gives CDR1 MNHNY, CDR2 SVGAGI (reference sequence). V was cut by 2 bases and J by 7 bases, with 15 bases left in between. This CDR3 is built from 15 residues.

The chain combines TRBV28 with TRBJ1-2; D call uncertain. The CDR3 loop spans 13 amino acids. Germline-derived CDR1 and CDR2 are MDHEN and SYDVKM. Trimming shortened V by 6 bases and J by 4 bases, and 12 bases separated the two germline ends. The chain's CDR3 is CASRPDGLYGYTF. DNA for the CDR3: TGTGCCAGCAGACCGGACGGCCTCTATGGCTACACCTTC.

This sequence joins TRBV7-2 and TRBJ2-7, with a possible D match to TRBD1 (5 bases). CDR1 is SGHTA, CDR2 FQGNSA, per germline. The CDR3 spans 14 residues. V lost 0 bases and J 3 bases, leaving 9 bases between the germline ends. The CDR3, as DNA: TGTGCCAGCAGCTTAGCGGTGCAGGGCTACGAGCAGTACTTC. It specifies CASSLAVQGYEQYF.

This clone was detected only a few times. This chain connects TRBV27 to TRBJ2-1, with a weak D call TRBD1 (6 bases). The germline V gene encodes CDR1 MNHEY and CDR2 SMNVEV (reference sequence). The V end was cut by 4 bases, the J end by 4 bases, with 14 bases between. The CDR3 is 15 residues long. As DNA, the CDR3 is TGTGCCAGCAGTTGGGACACGGGAACTTACAATGAGCAGTTCTTC. As protein: CASSWDTGTYNEQFF.

The chain recombines TRBV6-5 with TRBJ2-2; no reliable D call. Trimming shortened V by 7 bases and J by 2 bases, and 8 bases separated the two germline ends. The germline V gene has CDR1 MNHEY and CDR2 SVGAGI. There are 13 residues in the CDR3. For the CDR3, the DNA is TGTGCCAGCAAAGGACCTAACACCGGGGAGCTGTTTTTT. It specifies CASKGPNTGELFF.

This clone was detected only a few times. The V call is TRBV4-1, the J call TRBJ2-5, with 11 bases matching TRBD2. V shed 4 bases and J 3 bases; nucleotides not matched to a gene: 10. In germline, CDR1 is MGHRA, CDR2 YSYEKL. This CDR3 contains 17 residues. The CDR3, as DNA: TGCGCCAGCAGCCCGAACCACGAGACTAGCGGGAAAGAGACCCAGTACTTC. It is translated as CASSPNHETSGKETQYF.

This clone has a single count. The chain is built from TRBV19 and TRBJ1-1; TRBD1 might be the D (6 bases). Germline V CDR1 and CDR2: LNHDA, SQIVND (reference sequence). V was trimmed by 3 bases and J by 4 bases, leaving 12 bases between them. The CDR3 contains 14 residues. The CDR3 reads CASSIGGLGTEAFF. CDR3 nucleotides: TGTGCCAGTAGTATTGGGGGGCTTGGCACTGAAGCTTTCTTT.

The chain links TRBV18 to TRBJ2-5, with 7 bases lining up with TRBD2. The germline gives CDR1 KGHSH, CDR2 LQKENI. J lost 4 bases, V lost 5 bases, and 4 bases had no gene match. The CDR3 sequence is 13 residues long. CDR3 nucleotides: TGTGCCAGCTCAGCGCGGGAGTCAGAGACCCAGTACTTC. Encoded protein: CASSARESETQYF.